This is a list of T cell receptor beta chains from one sample in a study of T cell changes during pregnancy in multiple sclerosis. Assay used: immunoSEQ multiplex PCR; TCRdb lists only in-frame clones, some missing. Of around 38,000 clones detected, around 93% appear once; the ten largest clones hold approximately 0.44%. The sample in question was CD4+ T cells from peripheral blood mononuclear cells, obtained in the third trimester of pregnancy. These receptors originate from a female donor in good health, enrolled as a control in a pregnancy study. The CDR3 runs from the conserved cysteine through the conserved F or W. A D gene is named only where the DNA matches it firmly. For some rows the clone size is stated as once, few or many, or as a class when expanded; others skip it.

clone_size d_call j_call v_call cdr3_aa cdr3_nt
NA NA TRBJ1-1 TRBV11-2 CASSRSATEAFF TGTGCCAGCAGCCGCAGTGCTACTGAAGCTTTCTTT
NA TRBD1 TRBJ2-3 TRBV28 CASTTGGVGADTQYF TGTGCCAGCACCACAGGGGGAGTCGGAGCAGATACGCAGTATTTT
NA TRBD2 TRBJ2-1 TRBV5-1 CASSLVVGGDNEQFF TGCGCCAGCAGCTTGGTGGTGGGGGGGGACAATGAGCAGTTCTTC
NA NA TRBJ2-5 TRBV7-5 CARSFGPLETQYF TGTGCCAGAAGCTTTGGGCCCCTGGAGACCCAGTACTTC
NA NA TRBJ1-2 TRBV20-1 CFFPARDGYTF TGCTTTTTCCCCGCGAGGGATGGCTACACCTTC
NA TRBD1 TRBJ1-2 TRBV19 CASSTDRVRYGYTF TGTGCCAGTAGTACAGACAGGGTAAGGTACGGCTACACCTTC
NA NA TRBJ1-6 TRBV27 CASSLRSGSSYNSPLHF TGTGCCAGCAGTTTAAGGAGTGGTAGCTCCTATAATTCACCCCTCCACTTT
NA NA TRBJ2-2 TRBV7-2 CASSLKGALRNTGELFF TGTGCCAGCAGCTTAAAAGGGGCTTTAAGGAACACCGGGGAGCTGTTTTTT
once NA TRBJ1-2 TRBV4-2 CASSPSLAGGEGYGYTF TGTGCCAGCAGCCCCTCTCTTGCGGGGGGCGAGGGCTATGGCTACACCTTC
NA TRBD2 TRBJ2-1 TRBV30 CAWTNRWRGGSNEQFF TGTGCCTGGACCAATCGGTGGCGGGGGGGTTCCAATGAGCAGTTCTTC
NA TRBD2 TRBJ2-3 TRBV2 CASSDPSGAVTDTQYF TGTGCCAGCAGTGACCCTAGCGGTGCAGTAACAGATACGCAGTATTTT
NA NA TRBJ1-2 TRBV6-1 CASSPSGYGYTF TGTGCCAGCAGTCCCTCGGGGTATGGCTACACCTTC
NA NA TRBJ1-2 TRBV5-6 CASSPPWGEKADGYTF TGTGCCAGCAGCCCACCGTGGGGAGAAAAAGCGGATGGCTACACCTTC
NA NA TRBJ1-6 TRBV7-9 CASSRGTENSPLHF TGTGCCAGCAGCCGGGGGACGGAAAATTCACCCCTCCACTTT
NA TRBD1 TRBJ2-1 TRBV7-2 CASSLGDRAKQFF TGTGCCAGCAGCTTAGGGGACAGGGCCAAGCAGTTCTTC
NA TRBD2 TRBJ2-7 TRBV18 CASSPPNGGVVGEQYF TGTGCCAGCTCACCACCGAACGGGGGGGTCGTTGGCGAGCAGTACTTC
once TRBD1 TRBJ1-5 TRBV18 CASSPDRGPQPQHF TGTGCCAGCTCACCTGACAGGGGGCCTCAGCCCCAGCATTTT
NA NA TRBJ2-1 TRBV4-1 CASSQVWSTADEQFF TGCGCCAGCAGCCAAGTTTGGTCGACAGCTGATGAGCAGTTCTTC
once NA TRBJ1-3 TRBV5-1 CASSLAGSSGNTIYF TGCGCCAGCAGCTTGGCGGGGAGCTCTGGAAACACCATATATTTT
NA NA TRBJ2-7 TRBV5-4 CASSLPGSSSYEQYF TGTGCCAGCAGCTTACCGGGATCGAGCTCCTACGAGCAGTACTTC
NA NA TRBJ2-2 TRBV7-9 CASSPHGGELFF TGTGCCAGCAGCCCCCACGGCGGGGAGCTGTTTTTT
NA NA TRBJ1-2 TRBV14 CASSQRTNNYGYTF TGTGCCAGCAGCCAACGGACAAACAACTATGGCTACACCTTC
NA NA TRBJ1-1 TRBV13 CASSSDPTEAFF TGTGCCAGCAGCAGCGACCCCACTGAAGCTTTCTTT
once NA TRBJ1-6 TRBV30 CAWSVRGNSPLHF TGTGCCTGGAGTGTACGCGGTAATTCACCCCTCCACTTT
NA TRBD1 TRBJ2-5 TRBV11-1 CASSLGAGGQETQYF TGTGCCAGCAGCTTAGGTGCAGGGGGCCAAGAGACCCAGTACTTC
NA NA TRBJ2-5 TRBV5-1 CASSSPLFQETQYF TGCGCCAGCAGCTCCCCTTTATTCCAAGAGACCCAGTACTTC
NA TRBD1 TRBJ1-3 TRBV5-5 CASSLSPEGASGNTIYF TGTGCCAGCAGCTTGTCCCCAGAGGGGGCCTCTGGAAACACCATATATTTT
NA TRBD1 TRBJ1-3 TRBV2 CASSGGRGLGGNTIYF TGTGCCAGCAGTGGGGGCAGGGGGCTTGGAGGAAACACCATATATTTT
NA TRBD1 TRBJ2-7 TRBV11-1 CASRKGQGTYEQYF TGTGCCAGCAGAAAGGGACAGGGGACCTACGAGCAGTACTTC
once TRBD2 TRBJ2-5 TRBV2 CASSTLASGGETQYF TGTGCCAGCAGTACTCTGGCTAGCGGGGGTGAGACCCAGTACTTC
NA NA TRBJ1-3 TRBV30 CAWRNHRDAGNTIYF TGTGCCTGGAGGAACCACAGGGATGCTGGAAACACCATATATTTT
NA NA TRBJ1-2 TRBV7-9 CASSFDGTRTSGGYTF TGTGCCAGCAGCTTTGACGGGACAAGAACCTCGGGGGGCTACACCTTC
NA TRBD1 TRBJ1-5 TRBV2 CASSERDREADQPQHF TGTGCCAGCAGTGAAAGGGACAGGGAAGCGGATCAGCCCCAGCATTTT
NA NA TRBJ2-1 TRBV7-2 CASGKQGPYFNEQFF TGTGCCAGCGGCAAACAGGGTCCTTACTTCAATGAGCAGTTCTTC
NA NA TRBJ1-2 TRBV19 CASSIPRGYGYTF TGTGCCAGTAGTATCCCCAGGGGCTATGGCTACACCTTC
NA NA TRBJ1-2 TRBV15 CATSSGGYGYTF TGTGCCACCAGCAGCGGAGGGTATGGCTACACCTTC
NA NA TRBJ1-5 TRBV19 CASSTATGRVNQPQHF TGTGCCAGTAGTACCGCCACAGGGCGGGTCAATCAGCCCCAGCATTTT
NA NA TRBJ2-2 TRBV28 CASSTEGHSDTGELFF TGTGCCAGCAGTACTGAGGGACATTCCGACACCGGGGAGCTGTTTTTT
NA NA TRBJ1-6 TRBV10-3 CASQSPNSPLHF TGTGCCTCACAGAGCCCTAATTCACCCCTCCACTTT